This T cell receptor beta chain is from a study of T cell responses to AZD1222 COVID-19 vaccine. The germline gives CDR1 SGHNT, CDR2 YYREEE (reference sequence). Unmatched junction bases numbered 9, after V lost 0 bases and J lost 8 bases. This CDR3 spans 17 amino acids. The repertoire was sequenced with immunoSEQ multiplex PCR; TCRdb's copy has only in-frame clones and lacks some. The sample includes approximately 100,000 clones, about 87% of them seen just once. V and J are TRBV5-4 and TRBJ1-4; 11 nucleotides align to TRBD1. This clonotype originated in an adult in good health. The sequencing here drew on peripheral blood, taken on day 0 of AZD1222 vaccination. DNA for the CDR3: TGTGCCAGCAGCTTGGGTCAGGACAGGGGGCTCACCGAAAAACTGTTTTTT. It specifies CASSLGQDRGLTEKLFF. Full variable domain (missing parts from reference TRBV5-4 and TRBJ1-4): ETGVTQSPTHLIKTRGQQVTLRCSSQSGHNTVSWYQQALGQGPQFIFQYYREEENGRGNFPPRFSGLQFPNYSSELNVNALELDDSALYLCASSLGQDRGLTEKLFFGSGTQLSVL.